This TCR beta chain emerged from a study of control samples from healthy donors and cancer patients. Trimming took 4 bases from V and 0 from J, leaving 17 bases between them. CDR1 and CDR2 (germline): SGHNT, YYREEE (reference sequence). The CDR3 totals 18 residues. The table came from immunoSEQ multiplex PCR; TCRdb's copy has only in-frame clones and leaves some out. Of about 100,000 clones listed, over 85% are singletons. The receptor's source is a human donor in good health. The donor label of this sample is uncertain. V usage is TRBV5-4 and J usage is TRBJ1-6, with TRBD1 as a possible D gene (6 bases). The source material was blood. CDR3 coding DNA: TGTGCCAGCAGCCCCGGACAGACTAGTAGCTCCTATAATTCACCCCTCCACTTT. Translated: CASSPGQTSSSYNSPLHF. Supplemented by reference TRBV5-4 and TRBJ1-6, the full variable domain reads ETGVTQSPTHLIKTRGQQVTLRCSSQSGHNTVSWYQQALGQGPQFIFQYYREEENGRGNFPPRFSGLQFPNYSSELNVNALELDDSALYLCASSPGQTSSSYNSPLHFGNGTRLTVT.